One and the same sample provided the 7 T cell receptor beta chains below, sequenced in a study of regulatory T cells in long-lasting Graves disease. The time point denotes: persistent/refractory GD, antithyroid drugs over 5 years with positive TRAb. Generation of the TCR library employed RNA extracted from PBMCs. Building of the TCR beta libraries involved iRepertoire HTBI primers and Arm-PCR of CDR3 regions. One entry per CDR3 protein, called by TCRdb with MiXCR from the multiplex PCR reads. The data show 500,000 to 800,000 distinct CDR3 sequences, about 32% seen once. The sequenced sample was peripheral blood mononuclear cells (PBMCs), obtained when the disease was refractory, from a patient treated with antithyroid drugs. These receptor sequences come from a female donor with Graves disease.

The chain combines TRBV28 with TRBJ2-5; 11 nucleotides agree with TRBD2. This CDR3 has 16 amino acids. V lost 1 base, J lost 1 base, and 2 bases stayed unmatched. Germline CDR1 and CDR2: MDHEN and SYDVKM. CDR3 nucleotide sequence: TGTGCCAGCAGTTTATATGGGACTAGCGGCCAAGAGACCCAGTACTTC. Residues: CASSLYGTSGQETQYF.

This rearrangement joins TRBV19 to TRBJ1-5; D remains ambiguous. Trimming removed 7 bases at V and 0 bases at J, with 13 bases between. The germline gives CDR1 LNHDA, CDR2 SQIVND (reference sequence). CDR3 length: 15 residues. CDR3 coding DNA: TGTGCCAGTACCAGATGGGCAGATAGCAATCAGCCCCAGCATTTT. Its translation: CASTRWADSNQPQHF.

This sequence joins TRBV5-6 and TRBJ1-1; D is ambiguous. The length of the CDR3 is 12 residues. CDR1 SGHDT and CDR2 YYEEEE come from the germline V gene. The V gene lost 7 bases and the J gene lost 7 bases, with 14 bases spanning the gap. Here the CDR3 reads CASYTGWGEAFF. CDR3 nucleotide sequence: TGTGCCAGCTATACCGGGTGGGGTGAAGCTTTCTTT.

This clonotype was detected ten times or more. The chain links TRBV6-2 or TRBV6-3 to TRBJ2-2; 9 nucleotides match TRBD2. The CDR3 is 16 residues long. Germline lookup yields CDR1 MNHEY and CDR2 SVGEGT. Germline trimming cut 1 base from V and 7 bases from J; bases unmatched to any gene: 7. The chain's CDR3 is CASSYFGTSRVGELFF. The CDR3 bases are TGTGCCAGCAGTTACTTCGGGACTAGCAGGGTCGGGGAGCTGTTTTTT.

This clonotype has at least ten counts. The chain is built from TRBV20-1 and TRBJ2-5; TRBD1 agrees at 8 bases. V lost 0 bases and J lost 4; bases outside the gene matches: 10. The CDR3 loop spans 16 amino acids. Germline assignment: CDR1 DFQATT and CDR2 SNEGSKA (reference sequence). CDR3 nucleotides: TGCAGTGCTAGAGATACCGACAGGGGAAGTGGAGAGACCCAGTACTTC. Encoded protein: CSARDTDRGSGETQYF.

CDR3: CSASSGQGSDNQPQHF. The CDR3 bases are TGCAGTGCTAGTAGTGGACAGGGATCCGATAATCAGCCCCAGCATTTT. The chain uses TRBV20-1 and TRBJ1-5, with 8 bases that match TRBD1. Losses at the gene ends were 3 bases for V and 4 bases for J; bases not matched to a gene: 11. The V gene's germline CDR1 is DFQATT and CDR2 SNEGSKA (reference sequence). This CDR3 is 16 amino acids long.

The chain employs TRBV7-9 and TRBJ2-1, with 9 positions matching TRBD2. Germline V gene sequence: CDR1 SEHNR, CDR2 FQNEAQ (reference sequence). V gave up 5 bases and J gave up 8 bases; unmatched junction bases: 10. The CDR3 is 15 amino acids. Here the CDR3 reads CASSQQGLALDEQFF. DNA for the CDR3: TGTGCCAGCAGCCAGCAGGGACTAGCCCTCGATGAGCAGTTCTTC.